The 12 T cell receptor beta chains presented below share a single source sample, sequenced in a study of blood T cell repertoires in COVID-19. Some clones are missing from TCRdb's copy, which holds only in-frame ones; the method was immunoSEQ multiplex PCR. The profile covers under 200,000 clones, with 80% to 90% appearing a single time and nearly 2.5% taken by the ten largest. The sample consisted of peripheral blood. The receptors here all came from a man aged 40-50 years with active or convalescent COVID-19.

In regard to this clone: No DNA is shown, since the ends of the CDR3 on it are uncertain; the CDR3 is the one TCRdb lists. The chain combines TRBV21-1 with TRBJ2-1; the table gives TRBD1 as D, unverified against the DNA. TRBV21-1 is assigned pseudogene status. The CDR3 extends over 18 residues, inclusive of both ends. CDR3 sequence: CASSKVFVGQGSGNEQFF.

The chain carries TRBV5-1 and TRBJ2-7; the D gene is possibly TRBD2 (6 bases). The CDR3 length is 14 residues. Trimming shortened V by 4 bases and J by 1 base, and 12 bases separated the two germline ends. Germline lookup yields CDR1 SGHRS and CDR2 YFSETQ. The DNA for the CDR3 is TGCGCCAGCAGCGGTGAGGACTATTCCTACGAGCAGTACTTC. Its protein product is CASSGEDYSYEQYF.

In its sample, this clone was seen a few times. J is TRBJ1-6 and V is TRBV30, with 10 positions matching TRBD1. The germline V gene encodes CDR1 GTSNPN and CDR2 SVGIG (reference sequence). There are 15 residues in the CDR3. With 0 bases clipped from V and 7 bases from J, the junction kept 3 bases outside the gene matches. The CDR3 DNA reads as TGTGCCTGGAGTGTAGCGGGACAGGGGAATTCACCCCTCCACTTT. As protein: CAWSVAGQGNSPLHF.

The CDR3 DNA is TGTGCCAGCAGTGAATGGAAGGGGTCCGGGGAGCTGTTTTTT. It specifies CASSEWKGSGELFF. J is TRBJ2-2 and V is TRBV25-1, with D possibly matching TRBD1 (5 bases). CDR3 length: 14 residues. Germline V gene sequence: CDR1 MGHDK, CDR2 SYGVNS. Trimming shortened V by 1 base and J by 6 bases, and 9 bases separated the two germline ends.

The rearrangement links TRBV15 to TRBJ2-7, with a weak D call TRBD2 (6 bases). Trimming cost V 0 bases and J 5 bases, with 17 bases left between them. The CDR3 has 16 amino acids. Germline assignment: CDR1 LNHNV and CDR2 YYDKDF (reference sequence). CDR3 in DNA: TGTGCCACCAGCAGAGATCAAGAGACTAGAGGCCACGAGCAGTACTTC. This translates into CATSRDQETRGHEQYF. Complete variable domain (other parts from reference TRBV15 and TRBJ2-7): DAMVIQNPRYQVTQFGKPVTLSCSQTLNHNVMYWYQQKSSQAPKLLFHYYDKDFNNEADTPDNFQSRRPNTSFCFLDIRSPGLGDTAMYLCATSRDQETRGHEQYFGPGTRLTVT.

CDR3 in DNA: TGTGCCAGCACGAGGGCCGGGGAGCTGTTTTTT. Translating it yields CASTRAGELFF. V and J are TRBV6-5 and TRBJ2-2, with D possibly matching TRBD2 (5 bases). The CDR3 has 11 residues. The germline V and J ends were trimmed by 7 bases and 6 bases, with 6 bases remaining between them. Germline CDR1 and CDR2: MNHEY and SVGAGI.

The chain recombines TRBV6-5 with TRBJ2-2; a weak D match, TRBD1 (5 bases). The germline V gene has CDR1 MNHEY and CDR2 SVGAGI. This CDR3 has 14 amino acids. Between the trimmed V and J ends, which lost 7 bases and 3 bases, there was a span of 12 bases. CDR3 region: CASKPTDYTGELFF. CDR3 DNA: TGTGCCAGCAAGCCGACAGACTACACCGGGGAGCTGTTTTTT.

CDR3 bases: TGTGCCAGCAGCTTAGTGGGCAGACCCAGCTCTGGGGCCAACGTCCTGACTTTC. Translating gives CASSLVGRPSSGANVLTF. The chain joins TRBV7-2 to TRBJ2-6; D is unresolved. From germline, CDR1 is SGHTA and CDR2 FQGNSA. This CDR3 is built from 18 residues. Trimming left V 1 base short and J 0 bases short, with 13 bases between.

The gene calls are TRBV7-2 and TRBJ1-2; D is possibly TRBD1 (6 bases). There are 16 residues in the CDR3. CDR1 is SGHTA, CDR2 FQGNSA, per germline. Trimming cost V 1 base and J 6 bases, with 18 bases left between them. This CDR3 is CASSLEANFGGHGYTF. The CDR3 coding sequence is TGTGCCAGCAGCTTAGAGGCGAACTTCGGGGGGCATGGCTACACCTTC.

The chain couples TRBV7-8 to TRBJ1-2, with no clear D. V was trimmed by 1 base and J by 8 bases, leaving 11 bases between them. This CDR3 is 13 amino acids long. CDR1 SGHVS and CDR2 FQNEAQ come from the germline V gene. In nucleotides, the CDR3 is TGTGCCAGCAGCTTAGGCAGGACTTGGGGCTACACCTTC. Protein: CASSLGRTWGYTF.

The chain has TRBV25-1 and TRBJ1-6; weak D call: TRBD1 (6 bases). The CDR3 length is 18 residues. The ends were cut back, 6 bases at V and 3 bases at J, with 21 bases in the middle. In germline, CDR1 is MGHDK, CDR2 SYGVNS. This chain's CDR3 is CASSAAPKGGNYNSPLHF. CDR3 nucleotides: TGTGCCAGCAGCGCCGCCCCGAAGGGGGGGAACTATAATTCACCCCTCCACTTT.

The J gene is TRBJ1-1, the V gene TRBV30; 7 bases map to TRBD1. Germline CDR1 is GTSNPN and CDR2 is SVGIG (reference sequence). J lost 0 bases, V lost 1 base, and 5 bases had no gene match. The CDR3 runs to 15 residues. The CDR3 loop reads CAWSDPTGLNTEAFF. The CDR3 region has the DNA TGTGCCTGGAGTGACCCGACAGGGCTGAACACTGAAGCTTTCTTT.